The text below deals with one T cell receptor (beta chain). Unsorted samples, those not sorted, used approximately 88 million PBMCs for genomic DNA. The CDR3 has 16 residues. Deletions cut 5 bases from V and 7 bases from J, with 22 bases between. Per the germline V gene, CDR1 is SGHVS and CDR2 is FQNEAQ. Bulk PBMC genomic DNA spanned ten immunoSEQ deep plates. The method was immunoSEQ multiplex PCR; TCRdb's version includes in-frame clones alone and lacks a portion of them. Counted here are more than 450,000 clones, around 74% occurring once; the ten biggest clones make up 10% to 15%. This specimen belongs to a study of shared clonotypes between healthy human individuals.

The chain joins TRBV7-8 to TRBJ2-3; possible D gene TRBD2, 7 bases. This receptor was obtained from a woman aged 40 to 50 in good health. Some clones in this sample may be carry-over from other donors' samples. The sequenced sample was PBMCs. CDR3 in DNA: TGTGCCAGCAGCCCTAGCGGAGCGGGACACGTATATACGCAGTATTTT. Translating it yields CASSPSGAGHVYTQYF.